This T cell receptor beta chain appears in the sequencing data of a study of T cell clonotyping in hematopoietic cell transplantation (dated by TCRdb to the early 2020s). A note on the overall study: Pretransplant samples from recipients were collected after cytoreduction. In the study, 150 or so blood samples were gathered from over 30 consecutive transplant recipients and their related donors. Patients were recruited between September 2015 and 2017 and followed until late 2020 or death.

About this clone itself: Its specific antigen is unknown. Nothing much larger sits one base from this clone, and base qualities are not available.

What the authors observed across the whole study: Sample size was limited, and cells were not sorted, so CD4 and CD8 repertoire contributions could not be separated. After transplant, TCR diversity in recipients dropped, and pathologically expanded clonotypes increased progressively from day 30 to day 180. Just a small fraction of recipient repertoires overlapped with donor repertoires, and more than 95% appeared de novo at the given depth. Donor and pretransplant recipient Inverse Simpson Index values predicted broader posttransplant TCR repertoire diversity.

The sample's time point label, decoded: recipient sample about 28 days before transplant, after cytoreduction. Blood from recipients was drawn about 28 days before transplant and again at days 30, 100 and 180 after transplant. Nuclei Lysis Solution was used to extract genomic DNA from fresh or cryopreserved unfractionated peripheral blood mononuclear cells. The immunoSEQ assay, a bias-controlled multiplex PCR using V- and J-specific primers, was used to amplify TCR beta CDR3 regions from genomic DNA. In a second PCR step, a proprietary barcode and Illumina adapter sequences were attached to the CDR3 amplicons. An Illumina MiSeq instrument was used for sequencing of the CDR3 libraries. In the authors' own workflow: immunoSEQ Analyzer 3.0 was used for export and quality control, with R Bioconductor and Immunarch used for downstream analyses. Only productive rearrangements within the normalized downsampled data set were used in the calculation of repertoire metrics. Pathologically expanded clonotypes were defined as those larger than 5 templates in the normalized cohort. The Inverse Simpson Index was used to measure repertoire diversity. To capture all clonotypes, CMV-specificity analyses were performed on the non-normalized data set. Not all clones reach the TCRdb copy of this immuneACCESS table, which keeps in-frame sequences only. Checked studies attribute under half of the gap to unresolved V genes and leave the rest unexplained. V, J and clone size are taken as reported in that table, and D and trimming were inferred from the DNA itself. The sample table holds 15,000 to 20,000 clones, of which about 84% were seen once. The ten largest clones capture approximately 8.4% of the sample.

Compared with germline, V lacks 3 bases and J lacks 4 bases; bases without a gene match: 5. The germline V gene specifies MDHEN as CDR1 and SYDVKM as CDR2. The CDR3 has 15 amino acids, counting the end cysteine and phenylalanine. This entry keeps only the CDR3 DNA: 45 bases, framed from base 1. The specimen comprised peripheral blood mononuclear cells, sampled before stem cell transplant. This chain joins TRBV28 to TRBJ2-1; a stretch of 8 junction bases matches TRBD1. The TCR sequence derives from a middle-aged man with acute myeloid leukemia. Some clones in this sample may be carry-over from other donors' samples. The nucleotides are TGTGCCAGCAGTTTGCCAGGGGGCACATACAATGAGCAGTTCTTC. It translates as CASSLPGGTYNEQFF.